These 19 T cell receptor beta chains share one sample of origin, sequenced in a study of blood T cells in healthy people across ages. Sample-barcoded 5' priming and a J-beta primer mix drove a second PCR of about 7 to 12 cycles. TCRdb called the 5' RACE reads again in MiXCR, with one record for every CDR3 protein. The sample has 800,000 or so distinct CDR3 sequences; about 45% are singletons. Sequencing input: blood. The receptor source for this set is an elderly man in good health.

This sequence joins TRBV11-3 and TRBJ2-7, with D hard to call. Matching the DNA end better, TRBJ2-5 makes the J call doubtful. Germline V lookup: CDR1 SGHNT, CDR2 YENEEA. The CDR3 consists of 15 residues. The CDR3 DNA reads TGTGCCAGCAGCTCCCGGGCCCGCGAGGTAGAGACCCAGTACTTC. Translating it yields CASSSRAREVETQYF.

This clonotype turned up a few times. The chain is built from TRBV20-1 and TRBJ2-7; D gene unclear. This CDR3 contains 11 residues. Per the germline V gene, CDR1 is DFQATT and CDR2 is SNEGSKA (reference sequence). Trimming removed 6 bases from V and 2 bases from J, with 8 bases in between. The CDR3 sequence: CSAPLTYEQYF. The CDR3, as DNA: TGCAGTGCCCCCCTGACCTACGAGCAGTACTTC.

Concerning this clonotype: At one end, the junction sequence differs from germline, possibly due to a read error. V and J are TRBV3-1 and TRBJ2-7, with TRBD1 matching 11 bases. The CDR3 is made up of 16 amino acids. Per the germline V gene, CDR1 is LGHDT and CDR2 is YNNKEL (reference sequence). The DNA for the CDR3 is TGCGCCAGCAGCCCCTGGGCCGGGACAGGGGGCTACGAGCAGTACTTC. Residues: CASSPWAGTGGYEQYF.

The chain links TRBV7-2 to TRBJ2-7, with D maybe TRBD2 (6 bases). CDR3 size: 14 residues. In germline, CDR1 is SGHTA, CDR2 FQGNSA. V was clipped by 4 bases and J by 2 bases, with 12 bases between them. The DNA for the CDR3 is TGTGCCAGCAGCTCTGGACTACGGACCTACGAGCAGTACTTC. It is translated as CASSSGLRTYEQYF.

The chain is built from TRBV24-1 and TRBJ2-6; tentative D call: TRBD2 (5 bases). The length of the CDR3 is 17 residues. Trimming took off 3 bases at V and 5 bases at J, with 16 bases between the two ends. Germline values: CDR1 KGHDR, CDR2 SFDVKD. The CDR3 region has the DNA TGTGCCACCAGTGATCCCTTGGGCCCGGGGAGGGCCAACGTCCTGACTTTC. Its translation is CATSDPLGPGRANVLTF.

This clonotype showed up many times. The V call is TRBV7-2, the J call TRBJ1-2, with a possible D match to TRBD1 (5 bases). Between the trimmed V and J ends, which lost 5 bases and 7 bases, there was a span of 17 bases. The CDR3 consists of 14 residues. Germline CDR1 and CDR2: SGHTA and FQGNSA. CDR3 protein: CASSPTPGVAGYTF. CDR3 coding DNA: TGTGCCAGCAGCCCGACCCCGGGGGTGGCTGGCTACACCTTC. The variable domain in full, completed from reference TRBV7-2 and TRBJ1-2, reads GAGVSQSPSNKVTEKGKDVELRCDPISGHTALYWYRQSLGQGLEFLIYFQGNSAPDKSGLPSDRFSAERTGGSVSTLTIQRTQQEDSAVYLCASSPTPGVAGYTFGSGTRLTVV.

This clonotype was recorded a few times. For the CDR3, the DNA is TGTGCCAGCAGCTTAGCCACCGGGACAGGGGTTCCCTACGAGCAGTACTTC. Its translation is CASSLATGTGVPYEQYF. The V and J genes are TRBV11-3 and TRBJ2-7; 10 bases match TRBD1. With V trimmed by 1 base and J by 2 bases, 8 bases remained unmatched. The V gene's germline CDR1 is SGHNT and CDR2 YENEEA. The CDR3 runs 17 residues.

The count of this clonotype is one. The chain couples TRBV19 to TRBJ2-7; perhaps D is TRBD1 or TRBD2 (5 bases each). V lost 6 bases and J lost 6, with 21 bases in between. Germline lookup yields CDR1 LNHDA and CDR2 SQIVND (reference sequence). The CDR3 has 15 amino acids. The CDR3, as DNA: TGTGCCAGTAGAACGGCATGGGGGACGGCGACCGAGCAGTACTTC. Translating gives CASRTAWGTATEQYF. The full variable domain, with the rest looked up from reference TRBV19 and TRBJ2-7, is DGGITQSPKYLFRKEGQNVTLSCEQNLNHDAMYWYRQDPGQGLRLIYYSQIVNDFQKGDIAEGYSVSREKKESFPLTVTSAQKNPTAFYLCASRTAWGTATEQYFGPGTRLTVT.

The CDR3 region has the DNA TGTGCCAGCAGCCTCGGGACAGCAGGCCACGTCCTGACTTTC. Translated, it gives CASSLGTAGHVLTF. The rearrangement links TRBV9 to TRBJ2-6; the match to TRBD1 covers 7 bases. The CDR3 is 14 residues long. The V and J ends lost 4 bases and 11 bases, in that order; junction bases with no gene match: 9. Germline V gene lookup returns CDR1 SGDLS and CDR2 YYNGEE. Variable domain in full (rest from reference TRBV9 and TRBJ2-6): DSGVTQTPKHLITATGQRVTLRCSPRSGDLSVYWYQQSLDQGLQFLIQYYNGEERAKGNILERFSAQQFPDLHSELNLSSLELGDSALYFCASSLGTAGHVLTFGAGSRLTVL.

V and J are TRBV20-1 and TRBJ2-1; TRBD2 agrees at 7 bases. This CDR3 contains 14 residues. Germline-derived CDR1 and CDR2 are DFQATT and SNEGSKA (reference sequence). V shed 3 bases, J shed 5 bases, and the junction held 7 bases outside the gene matches. The CDR3 nucleotides read TGCAGTGCTAGTAAGGCGGGAGTTCACAATGAGCAGTTCTTC. It codes for CSASKAGVHNEQFF.

This clonotype was picked up a small number of times. This chain connects TRBV7-9 to TRBJ2-3; 15 bases fit TRBD2. The germline CDR1 and CDR2 sequences are SEHNR and FQNEAQ (reference sequence). The CDR3 has 17 residues. The junction had 6 bases not matched to a gene; V was cut back by 5 bases and J by 3 bases. The CDR3: CASSKGTSGRITDTQYF. In nucleotides, the CDR3 is TGTGCCAGCAGCAAGGGGACTAGCGGGAGGATAACAGATACGCAGTATTTT. The full variable domain, with the rest looked up from reference TRBV7-9 and TRBJ2-3, is DTGVSQNPRHKITKRGQNVTFRCDPISEHNRLYWYRQTLGQGPEFLTYFQNEAQLEKSRLLSDRFSAERPKGSFSTLEIQRTEQGDSAMYLCASSKGTSGRITDTQYFGPGTRLTVL.

The chain links TRBV7-2 to TRBJ1-2; D remains unclear. In germline, CDR1 is SGHTA, CDR2 FQGNSA. V lost 5 bases, J lost 2 bases, and 15 bases lay in between. The CDR3 has 15 amino acids. CDR3 in amino acids: CASSPSGGQNYGYTF. The CDR3 DNA follows: TGTGCCAGCAGCCCCTCGGGCGGTCAGAACTATGGCTACACCTTC.

The CDR3 region is CSVWLGANTGELFF. The CDR3 DNA is TGCAGCGTTTGGTTAGGGGCAAACACCGGGGAGCTGTTTTTT. The chain links TRBV29-1 to TRBJ2-2, with D maybe TRBD1 (5 bases). The CDR3 runs to 14 residues. The germline gives CDR1 SQVTM, CDR2 ANQGSEA. V dropped 5 bases and J dropped 2 bases, with 12 bases sitting between them.

This clonotype has only a few counts. This rearrangement joins TRBV29-1 to TRBJ1-1, with D tentatively TRBD1 (5 bases). Trimming left V 1 base short and J 2 bases short, with 11 bases between. The length of the CDR3 is 14 residues. Germline V gene data show CDR1 as SQVTM and CDR2 as ANQGSEA. The CDR3 spells CSVEASRANTEAFF. Written as DNA, the CDR3 is TGCAGCGTTGAAGCGTCCAGGGCCAACACTGAAGCTTTCTTT. Based on the CDR3 plus reference TRBV29-1 and TRBJ1-1, the full variable domain is SAVISQKPSRDICQRGTSLTIQCQVDSQVTMMFWYRQQPGQSLTLIATANQGSEATYESGFVIDKFPISRPNLTFSTLTVSNMSPEDSSIYLCSVEASRANTEAFFGQGTRLTVV.

The gene calls are TRBV5-1 and TRBJ2-7; 7 positions agree with TRBD1. Germline V gives CDR1 SGHRS, CDR2 YFSETQ. The CDR3 is 13 residues long. V was pared by 4 bases and J by 4 bases, with 5 bases of the junction left unmatched. The CDR3 nucleotides read TGCGCCAGCAGCCCGGGACAGAAGTACGAGCAGTACTTC. Translating it yields CASSPGQKYEQYF. Complete variable domain (other parts from reference TRBV5-1 and TRBJ2-7): KAGVTQTPRYLIKTRGQQVTLSCSPISGHRSVSWYQQTPGQGLQFLFEYFSETQRNKGNFPGRFSGRQFSNSRSEMNVSTLELGDSALYLCASSPGQKYEQYFGPGTRLTVT.

This chain connects TRBV12-3 or TRBV12-4 to TRBJ2-2; 7 bases fit TRBD1. The CDR3 spans 16 residues. The trim removed 3 bases at V and 6 bases at J, leaving 10 bases unmatched. This CDR3 is CASSFKGTGVAGELFF. CDR3 DNA sequence: TGTGCCAGCAGTTTTAAGGGAACAGGGGTGGCCGGGGAGCTGTTTTTT.

The chain combines TRBV6-1 with TRBJ2-3; D might be TRBD1 (5 bases). The germline V gene encodes CDR1 MNHNS and CDR2 SASEGT. The V end lost 7 bases, the J end lost 2 bases, and 19 bases lay between the germline ends. This CDR3 is 16 amino acids long. This CDR3 is CASTLGVTGSTDTQYF. For the CDR3, the DNA is TGTGCCAGCACCCTAGGGGTCACCGGATCCACAGATACGCAGTATTTT.

This clonotype was recorded many times. V usage is TRBV12-3 or TRBV12-4 and J usage is TRBJ2-7; D call uncertain. The CDR3 sequence is 12 residues long. V was shortened by 6 bases and J by 4 bases, with 10 bases between the two germline ends. The CDR3 DNA reads as TGTGCCAGCAGACAGACCGGGTACGAGCAGTACTTC. Translated: CASRQTGYEQYF.

A few counts support this clonotype. This chain uses TRBV20-1 with TRBJ2-1; 12 bases map to TRBD2. Per the germline V gene, CDR1 is DFQATT and CDR2 is SNEGSKA (reference sequence). The CDR3 consists of 17 residues. V was pared by 3 bases and J by 1 base, with 7 bases of the junction left unmatched. Here the CDR3 reads CSASDLAGGDSYNEQFF. CDR3 nucleotides: TGCAGTGCTAGCGATCTAGCGGGAGGGGATTCCTACAATGAGCAGTTCTTC.